This TCR beta chain is from a study of graft-versus-host responses after intestinal transplantation. On the study more broadly: Uniformly, recipients were administered anti-thymocyte globulin induction with subsequent tacrolimus and steroids for 2 to 3 years.

Sequencing used immunoSEQ multiplex PCR; TCRdb keeps in-frame clones, though not all of them. The repertoire holds around 99,000 clones, with roughly 87% as singletons. Comment on this clone: Its target is not known.

Germline assignment: CDR1 SGHTA and CDR2 FQGNSA. The CDR3 consists of 15 residues. With 5 bases clipped from V and 10 bases from J, the junction kept 9 bases outside the gene matches. The sequence came from a human donor who was the organ donor for an intestinal transplant. The starting material was unstimulated CD4+ T cells sorted from spleen or lymph node cells, obtained before transplant. The chain links TRBV7-2 to TRBJ1-4; 11 nucleotides line up with TRBD1. The CDR3 protein is CASSPRRTGGGKLFF. Here the CDR3 DNA reads TGTGCCAGCAGCCCAAGGCGGACAGGGGGCGGAAAACTGTTTTTT.